This is a list of T cell receptor beta chains from one sample in a study of blood T cell repertoires in COVID-19. Using immunoSEQ multiplex PCR, the repertoire was profiled, and TCRdb retains in-frame clones only, with some absent. The table records some 140,000 clones, approximately 78% of them present only once. Sequenced sample: peripheral blood. The receptors originated from a man older than 75 with acute or convalescent COVID-19. CDR3s include the opening cysteine and the closing phenylalanine or tryptophan. The order of the fields is V gene, clone size, D gene, J gene, CDR3 DNA, CDR3 protein. A D gene is named only where the DNA matches it firmly. For some rows the clone size is stated as once, few or many, or as a class when expanded; others skip it.

V: TRBV11-3; size: -; D: -; J: TRBJ2-7; DNA: TGTGCCAGCAGCTTAGAAGGGGACTACGAGCAGTACTTC; CDR3: CASSLEGDYEQYF
V: TRBV15; size: few; D: -; J: TRBJ2-5; DNA: TGTGCCACCAGCAGGGACTTCCAAGAGACCCAGTACTTC; CDR3: CATSRDFQETQYF
V: TRBV18; size: -; D: -; J: TRBJ1-1; DNA: TGTGCCAGCTCACCACCAAGCGGGTCGGCGGATGCTTTCTTT; CDR3: CASSPPSGSADAFF
V: TRBV12-3/TRBV12-4; size: -; D: TRBD2; J: TRBJ2-5; DNA: TGTGCCAGCAGCCCGACTAGCGAAGAGACCCAGTACTTC; CDR3: CASSPTSEETQYF
V: TRBV3-1/TRBV3-2; size: -; D: -; J: TRBJ2-5; DNA: TGTGCCAGCAGCCAAGGTCGGGTCCTCGGGGGGCCCCGAGGGACCCAGTACTTC; CDR3: CASSQGRVLGGPRGTQYF
V: TRBV5-1; size: -; D: -; J: TRBJ2-5; DNA: TGCGCCAGCAGCACGTCCCCCGGGGGCCAAGAGACCCAGTACTTC; CDR3: CASSTSPGGQETQYF
V: TRBV7-8; size: once; D: TRBD2; J: TRBJ2-5; DNA: TGTGCCAGCAGCTTTGGACTAGCGGAGACCCAGTACTTC; CDR3: CASSFGLAETQYF
V: TRBV6-1; size: once; D: -; J: TRBJ1-6; DNA: TGTGCCAGCAGTGAACGGCAGGGAAGGCCCCTCCACTTT; CDR3: CASSERQGRPLHF
V: TRBV12-3/TRBV12-4; size: -; D: -; J: TRBJ1-2; DNA: TGTGCCAGCAGTCCGCAGGGTCGAGGCTACACCTTC; CDR3: CASSPQGRGYTF
V: TRBV15; size: few; D: -; J: TRBJ1-2; DNA: TGTGCCACCAGCAGAGGACAACAGGGAAATTTTGGCTACACCTTC; CDR3: CATSRGQQGNFGYTF
V: TRBV18; size: -; D: TRBD1; J: TRBJ1-2; DNA: TGTGCCAGCTCACCCTTAGGAGGGACAGGGGCCACCAAATCTAACTATGGCTACACCTTC; CDR3: CASSPLGGTGATKSNYGYTF
V: TRBV3-1/TRBV3-2; size: -; D: TRBD2; J: TRBJ2-5; DNA: TGTGCCAGCAGCCAAGACCGGGCGGGGGATCGAGAGACCCAGTACTTC; CDR3: CASSQDRAGDRETQYF
V: TRBV11-2; size: -; D: -; J: TRBJ2-2; DNA: TGTGCCAGCAGCTTCTCGGCGAACACCGGGGAGCTGTTTTTT; CDR3: CASSFSANTGELFF
V: TRBV19; size: -; D: -; J: TRBJ1-3; DNA: TGTGCCAGTAGTATTGGGACGGGGGTAAACTTCGGACCTGGAAACACCATATATTTT; CDR3: CASSIGTGVNFGPGNTIYF
V: TRBV6-1; size: -; D: -; J: TRBJ1-4; DNA: TGTGCCAGCATGGTCCAGGGTAATGAAAAACTGTTTTTT; CDR3: CASMVQGNEKLFF
V: TRBV5-1; size: -; D: -; J: TRBJ2-4; DNA: TGCGCCAGCAGCCCAAGCAGGGCCAAAAACATTCAGTACTTC; CDR3: CASSPSRAKNIQYF
V: TRBV6-2/TRBV6-3; size: once; D: -; J: TRBJ1-2; DNA: TGTGCCAGCAGTGTCGCTACGGACTATGGCTACACCTTC; CDR3: CASSVATDYGYTF
V: TRBV5-1; size: -; D: TRBD2; J: TRBJ2-3; DNA: TGCGCCAGCAGCCCGTACGGGCGGGGGTACGCAGATACGCAGTATTTT; CDR3: CASSPYGRGYADTQYF
V: TRBV2; size: once; D: -; J: TRBJ1-4; DNA: TGTGCCAGCAGGAGTACAACAGGGCGGACTAATGAAAAACTGTTTTTT; CDR3: CASRSTTGRTNEKLFF
V: TRBV11-3; size: -; D: TRBD1; J: TRBJ1-6; DNA: TGTGCCAGCACGCAAGGACAGGGCTTGTATAATTCACCCCTCCACTTT; CDR3: CASTQGQGLYNSPLHF
V: TRBV11-2; size: -; D: TRBD1; J: TRBJ2-4; DNA: TGTGCCAGCAGCTTAGGACAGGGGGCCGAAAACATTCAGTACTTC; CDR3: CASSLGQGAENIQYF
V: TRBV18; size: -; D: TRBD1; J: TRBJ1-2; DNA: TGTGCCAGCTCACCACTACGACAGGGGTACTTAGACTATGGCTACACCTTC; CDR3: CASSPLRQGYLDYGYTF
V: TRBV6-1; size: -; D: -; J: TRBJ2-1; DNA: TGTGCCAGCAGTGAAGGTTACTCCTACAATGAGCAGTTCTTC; CDR3: CASSEGYSYNEQFF
V: TRBV10-3; size: -; D: TRBD1; J: TRBJ2-1; DNA: TGTGCCATCAGGCCGGACAGGGGGCAGCACAATGAGCAGTTCTTC; CDR3: CAIRPDRGQHNEQFF
V: TRBV6-5; size: -; D: TRBD1; J: TRBJ1-5; DNA: TGTGCCAGCAGACAGGGGGTTGATCAGCCCCAGCATTTT; CDR3: CASRQGVDQPQHF
V: TRBV5-1; size: -; D: TRBD1; J: TRBJ2-5; DNA: TGCGCCAGCAGCTTGGAACGGACAGGGATGGAGACCCAGTACTTC; CDR3: CASSLERTGMETQYF
V: TRBV10-2; size: once; D: -; J: TRBJ2-5; DNA: TGCGCCAGCAGTGAGTCTAGCGGCCAAGAGACCCAGTACTTC; CDR3: CASSESSGQETQYF
V: TRBV7-2; size: -; D: -; J: TRBJ1-2; DNA: TGTGCCAGCAGCTTAGCCACTACCGGGGGCTACACCTTC; CDR3: CASSLATTGGYTF
V: TRBV6-5; size: -; D: TRBD1; J: TRBJ1-1; DNA: TGTGCCAGCAGTTACGGGGACAGTATGAACACTGAAGCTTTCTTT; CDR3: CASSYGDSMNTEAFF
V: TRBV7-2; size: -; D: -; J: TRBJ1-1; DNA: TGTGCCAGCAGCCCTTCGACACATAACACTGAAGCTTTCTTT; CDR3: CASSPSTHNTEAFF
V: TRBV25-1; size: once; D: TRBD1; J: TRBJ2-3; DNA: TGTGCCAGCCAAGTGGGAGGGACAGGGGGCGAGACAGATACGCAGTATTTT; CDR3: CASQVGGTGGETDTQYF
V: TRBV7-2; size: -; D: -; J: TRBJ1-1; DNA: TGTGCCAGCTCTAAAAACACTGAAGCTTTCTTT; CDR3: CASSKNTEAFF
V: TRBV6-4; size: -; D: -; J: TRBJ2-3; DNA: TGTGCCAGCAGTTCTAATTCTAATACGCAGTATTTT; CDR3: CASSSNSNTQYF
V: TRBV11-1; size: -; D: TRBD1; J: TRBJ2-7; DNA: TGTGCCAGCAGCTCGAAAGTCTGGACAGGGCCTCGCGAGCAGTACTTC; CDR3: CASSSKVWTGPREQYF
V: TRBV6-5; size: -; D: -; J: TRBJ2-7; DNA: TGTGCCAGCAGTCCTTTGATGGGCGGAGGCTACGAGCAGTACTTC; CDR3: CASSPLMGGGYEQYF
V: TRBV7-2; size: -; D: -; J: TRBJ1-1; DNA: TGTGCCAGCAGCTCCAGGGTGGAAGCTTTCTTT; CDR3: CASSSRVEAFF
V: TRBV19; size: -; D: -; J: TRBJ1-5; DNA: TGTGCCAGTTCCGATCGGTGGTCCCAGCATTTT; CDR3: CASSDRWSQHF
V: TRBV25-1; size: -; D: -; J: TRBJ1-1; DNA: TGTGCCAGCAGGGGACTTCCGGACACTGAAGCTTTCTTT; CDR3: CASRGLPDTEAFF
V: TRBV7-9; size: few; D: -; J: TRBJ1-1; DNA: TGTGCCAGCAGCTTAGCGCAACCAAGGGGCACTGAAGCTTTCTTT; CDR3: CASSLAQPRGTEAFF